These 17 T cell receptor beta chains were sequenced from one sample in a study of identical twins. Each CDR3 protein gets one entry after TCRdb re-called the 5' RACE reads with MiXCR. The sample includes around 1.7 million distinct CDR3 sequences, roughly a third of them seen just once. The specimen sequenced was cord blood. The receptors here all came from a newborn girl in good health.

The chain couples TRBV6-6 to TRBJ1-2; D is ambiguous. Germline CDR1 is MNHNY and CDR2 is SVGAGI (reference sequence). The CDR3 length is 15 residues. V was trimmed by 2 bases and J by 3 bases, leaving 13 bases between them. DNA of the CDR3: TGTGCCAGCAGTTACCCCTCGGCAGGCTACTATGGCTACACCTTC. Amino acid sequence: CASSYPSAGYYGYTF.

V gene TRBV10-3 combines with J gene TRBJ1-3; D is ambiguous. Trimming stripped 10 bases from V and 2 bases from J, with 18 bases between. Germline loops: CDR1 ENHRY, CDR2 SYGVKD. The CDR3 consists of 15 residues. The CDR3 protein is CASGNTARPGNTIYF. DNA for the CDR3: TGTGCCAGCGGTAATACAGCCAGACCTGGAAACACCATATATTTT.

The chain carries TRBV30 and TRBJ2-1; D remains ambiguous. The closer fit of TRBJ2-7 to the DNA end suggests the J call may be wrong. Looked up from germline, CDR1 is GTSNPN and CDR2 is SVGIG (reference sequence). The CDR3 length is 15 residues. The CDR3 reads CAWSRDASSYNEQYF. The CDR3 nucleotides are TGTGCCTGGAGCAGAGACGCGAGCTCCTACAATGAGCAGTACTTC.

The CDR3 sequence: CASSPPRTGHVVEQYF. The CDR3 region has the DNA TGTGCCAGCAGTCCGCCTCGGACAGGGCACGTCGTCGAGCAGTACTTC. The rearrangement uses TRBV28 and TRBJ2-7; 8 nucleotides agree with TRBD1. CDR1 and CDR2 (germline): MDHEN, SYDVKM. V shed 5 bases, J shed 6 bases, and the junction held 15 bases outside the gene matches. CDR3 size: 16 residues.

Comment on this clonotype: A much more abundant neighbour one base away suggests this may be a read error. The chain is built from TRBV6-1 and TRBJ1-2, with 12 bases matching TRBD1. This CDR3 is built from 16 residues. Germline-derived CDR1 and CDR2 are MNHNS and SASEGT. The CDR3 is CASGETRDRGPGGYTF. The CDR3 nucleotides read TGTGCCAGCGGTGAGACACGGGACAGGGGGCCAGGAGGCTACACCTTC.

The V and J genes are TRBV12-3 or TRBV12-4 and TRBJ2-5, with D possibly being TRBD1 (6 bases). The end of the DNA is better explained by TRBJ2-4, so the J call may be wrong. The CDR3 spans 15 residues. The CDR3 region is CASSRDTGPKNIQYF. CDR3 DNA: TGTGCCAGCAGTCGGGACACCGGCCCCAAAAACATTCAGTACTTC.

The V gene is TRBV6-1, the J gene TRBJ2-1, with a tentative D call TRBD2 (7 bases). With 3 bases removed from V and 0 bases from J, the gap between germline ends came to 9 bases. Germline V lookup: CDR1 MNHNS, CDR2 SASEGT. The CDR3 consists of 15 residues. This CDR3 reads CASSDRGGSYNEQFF. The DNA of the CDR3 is TGTGCCAGCAGTGATAGGGGGGGCTCCTACAATGAGCAGTTCTTC.

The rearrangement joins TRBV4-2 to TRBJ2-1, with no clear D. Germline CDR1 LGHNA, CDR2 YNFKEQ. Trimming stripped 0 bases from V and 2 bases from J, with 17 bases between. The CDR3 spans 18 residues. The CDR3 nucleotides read TGTGCCAGCAGCCAAGATGTTGGAGCACCAAGGGCCTACAATGAGCAGTTCTTC. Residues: CASSQDVGAPRAYNEQFF.

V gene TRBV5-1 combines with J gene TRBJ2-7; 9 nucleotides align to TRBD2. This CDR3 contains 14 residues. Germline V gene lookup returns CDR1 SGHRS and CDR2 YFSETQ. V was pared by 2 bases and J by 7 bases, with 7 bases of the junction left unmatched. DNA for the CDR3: TGCGCCAGCAGCTTAGATAGCGGGAGAAGTGAGCAGTACTTC. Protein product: CASSLDSGRSEQYF. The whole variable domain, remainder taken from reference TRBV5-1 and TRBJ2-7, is KAGVTQTPRYLIKTRGQQVTLSCSPISGHRSVSWYQQTPGQGLQFLFEYFSETQRNKGNFPGRFSGRQFSNSRSEMNVSTLELGDSALYLCASSLDSGRSEQYFGPGTRLTVT.

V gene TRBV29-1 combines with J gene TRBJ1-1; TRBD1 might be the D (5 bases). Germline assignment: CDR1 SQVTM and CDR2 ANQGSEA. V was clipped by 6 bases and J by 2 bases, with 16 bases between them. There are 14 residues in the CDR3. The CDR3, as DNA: TGCAGCGTCCGACACGACAGAACCAACACTGAAGCTTTCTTT. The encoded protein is CSVRHDRTNTEAFF. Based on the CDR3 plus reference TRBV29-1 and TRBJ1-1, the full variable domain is SAVISQKPSRDICQRGTSLTIQCQVDSQVTMMFWYRQQPGQSLTLIATANQGSEATYESGFVIDKFPISRPNLTFSTLTVSNMSPEDSSIYLCSVRHDRTNTEAFFGQGTRLTVV.

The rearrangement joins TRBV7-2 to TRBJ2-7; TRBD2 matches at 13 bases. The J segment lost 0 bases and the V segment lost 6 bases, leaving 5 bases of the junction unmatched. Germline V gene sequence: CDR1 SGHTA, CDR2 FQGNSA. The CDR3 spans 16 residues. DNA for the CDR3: TGTGCCAGCAGGCGGACTAGCGGGAGCCACTCCTACGAGCAGTACTTC. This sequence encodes CASRRTSGSHSYEQYF. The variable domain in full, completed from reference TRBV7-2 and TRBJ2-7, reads GAGVSQSPSNKVTEKGKDVELRCDPISGHTALYWYRQSLGQGLEFLIYFQGNSAPDKSGLPSDRFSAERTGGSVSTLTIQRTQQEDSAVYLCASRRTSGSHSYEQYFGPGTRLTVT.

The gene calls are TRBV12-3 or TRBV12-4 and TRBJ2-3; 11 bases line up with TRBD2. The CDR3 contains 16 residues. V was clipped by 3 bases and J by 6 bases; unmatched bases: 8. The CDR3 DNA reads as TGTGCCAGCAGTTTTCGTACTAGCGGGAGTGGGGATACGCAGTATTTT. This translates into CASSFRTSGSGDTQYF.

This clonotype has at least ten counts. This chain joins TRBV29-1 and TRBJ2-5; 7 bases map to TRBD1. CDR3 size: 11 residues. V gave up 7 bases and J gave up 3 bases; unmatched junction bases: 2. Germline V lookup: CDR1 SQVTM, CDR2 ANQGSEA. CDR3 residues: CSAGTEETQYF. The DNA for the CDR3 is TGCAGCGCCGGGACAGAAGAGACCCAGTACTTC. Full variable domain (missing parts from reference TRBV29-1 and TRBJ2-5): SAVISQKPSRDICQRGTSLTIQCQVDSQVTMMFWYRQQPGQSLTLIATANQGSEATYESGFVIDKFPISRPNLTFSTLTVSNMSPEDSSIYLCSAGTEETQYFGPGTRLLVL.

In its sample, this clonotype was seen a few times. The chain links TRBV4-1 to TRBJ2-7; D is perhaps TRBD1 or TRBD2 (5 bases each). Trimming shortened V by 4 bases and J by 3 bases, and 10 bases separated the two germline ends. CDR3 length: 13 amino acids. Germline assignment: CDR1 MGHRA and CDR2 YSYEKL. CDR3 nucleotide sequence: TGCGCCAGCAGCCGGGGACCTCGCTACGAGCAGTACTTC. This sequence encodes CASSRGPRYEQYF.

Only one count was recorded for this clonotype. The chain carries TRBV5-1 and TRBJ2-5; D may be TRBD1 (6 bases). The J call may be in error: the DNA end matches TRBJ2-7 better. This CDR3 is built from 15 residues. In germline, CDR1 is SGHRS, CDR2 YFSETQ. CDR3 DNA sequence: TGCGCCAGCAGCTTGGGGACAGTGGCACTCTACGAGCAGTACTTC. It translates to CASSLGTVALYEQYF.

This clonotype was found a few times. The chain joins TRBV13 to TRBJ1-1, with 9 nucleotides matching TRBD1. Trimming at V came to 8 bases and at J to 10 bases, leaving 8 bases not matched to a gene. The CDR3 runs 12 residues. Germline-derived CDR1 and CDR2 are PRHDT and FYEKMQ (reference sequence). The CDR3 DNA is TGTGCCAGCGCCGGGGACAGGGAAGGAGCTTTCTTT. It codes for CASAGDREGAFF.

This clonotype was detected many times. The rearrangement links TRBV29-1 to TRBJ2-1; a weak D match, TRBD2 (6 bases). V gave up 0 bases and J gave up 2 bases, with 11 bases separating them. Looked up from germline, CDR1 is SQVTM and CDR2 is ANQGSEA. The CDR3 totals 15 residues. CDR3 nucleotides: TGCAGCGTTGAAGATAGGCGGGGTACCTACAATGAGCAGTTCTTC. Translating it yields CSVEDRRGTYNEQFF.